Presented here are 5 T cell receptor beta chains from one specimen sequenced in a study of blood T cell repertoires in COVID-19. TCRdb's copy holds only in-frame clones and misses some; the assay was immunoSEQ multiplex PCR. The table includes under 200,000 clones, roughly 89% detected once. The sample comprised PBMCs or T cells enriched from blood (not recorded which). The source is a woman aged 25 to 39 who had been exposed to COVID-19.

The chain uses TRBV4-3 and TRBJ2-7; 9 bases fit TRBD1. Germline trimming cut 5 bases from V and 2 bases from J; bases unmatched to any gene: 7. The CDR3 spans 15 residues. CDR1 and CDR2 (germline): LGHNA, YSLEER. The CDR3 spells CASSTRTGVAYEQYF. The CDR3 region has the DNA TGCGCCAGCAGCACCCGGACAGGGGTGGCCTACGAGCAGTACTTC.

This chain links TRBV19 with TRBJ1-2; D gene ambiguous. The ends were cut back, 7 bases at V and 3 bases at J, with 15 bases in the middle. From germline, CDR1 is LNHDA and CDR2 SQIVND (reference sequence). This CDR3 spans 14 amino acids. CDR3 in DNA: TGTGCCAGTATTAATCTCGGGAGGGACTATGGCTACACCTTC. Encoded protein: CASINLGRDYGYTF.

As regards this clone: At one end the junction does not follow the germline gene, possibly because of a read error. The chain links TRBV19 to TRBJ1-2; 7 bases agree with TRBD1. CDR1 and CDR2 (germline): LNHDA, SQIVND (reference sequence). The CDR3 loop spans 12 amino acids. CDR3 loop: CASSDMDRPFLF. CDR3 sequence (DNA): TGTGCCAGTAGCGACATGGACAGGCCATTTCTCTTC. Looking up the rest from reference TRBV19 and TRBJ1-2 gives the full variable domain: DGGITQSPKYLFRKEGQNVTLSCEQNLNHDAMYWYRQDPGQGLRLIYYSQIVNDFQKGDIAEGYSVSREKKESFPLTVTSAQKNPTAFYLCASSDMDRPFLFGSGTRLTVV.

The chain joins TRBV3-1 (or the pseudogene TRBV3-2) to TRBJ2-2; 9 nucleotides align to TRBD2. V lost 5 bases and J lost 6; bases outside the gene matches: 7. The CDR3 consists of 15 residues. CDR1 LGHDT and CDR2 YNNKEL come from the germline V gene (reference sequence). The DNA of the CDR3 is TGTGCCAGCAGCTTTAGCGGGGGCCCCCCCGGGGAGCTGTTTTTT. Translated: CASSFSGGPPGELFF.

J is TRBJ1-1 and V is TRBV7-9; perhaps TRBD1 as D (6 bases). In germline, CDR1 is SEHNR, CDR2 FQNEAQ (reference sequence). This CDR3 comprises 15 residues. V shed 6 bases and J shed 6 bases, with 20 bases lying between them. CDR3: CASSSQVGAHAEAFF. As DNA, the CDR3 is TGTGCCAGCAGTTCTCAAGTGGGGGCACATGCTGAAGCTTTCTTT.